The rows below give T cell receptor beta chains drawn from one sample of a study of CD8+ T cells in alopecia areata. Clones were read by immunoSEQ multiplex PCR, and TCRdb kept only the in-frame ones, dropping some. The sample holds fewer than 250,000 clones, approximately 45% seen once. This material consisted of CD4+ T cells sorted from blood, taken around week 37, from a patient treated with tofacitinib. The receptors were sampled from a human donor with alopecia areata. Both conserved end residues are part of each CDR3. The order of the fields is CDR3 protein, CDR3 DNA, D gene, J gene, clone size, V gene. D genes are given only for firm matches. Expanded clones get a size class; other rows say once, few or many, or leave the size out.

CDR3: CASSLALDAASYEQYF; DNA: TGTGCCAGCAGCTTAGCGTTAGACGCGGCTTCCTACGAGCAGTACTTC; D: -; J: TRBJ2-7; size: -; V: TRBV7-2
CDR3: CAISSRDSQNIQYF; DNA: TGTGCCATCAGTTCCCGGGACTCGCAGAACATTCAGTACTTC; D: -; J: TRBJ2-4; size: few; V: TRBV10-3
CDR3: CASSLMETRAGEKLFF; DNA: TGTGCCAGCAGCCTCATGGAGACAAGGGCAGGGGAAAAACTGTTTTTT; D: -; J: TRBJ1-4; size: few; V: TRBV4-2
CDR3: CASSLDGTDTGELFF; DNA: TGCGCCAGCAGCTTGGACGGGACAGACACCGGGGAGCTGTTTTTT; D: TRBD1; J: TRBJ2-2; size: -; V: TRBV5-1
CDR3: CASSLQGGGAQYF; DNA: TGTGCCAGCAGCTTACAGGGTGGAGGGGCCCAGTACTTC; D: -; J: TRBJ2-5; size: -; V: TRBV7-2
CDR3: CAWREGSAEKLFF; DNA: TGTGCCTGGAGGGAAGGAAGTGCTGAAAAACTGTTTTTT; D: -; J: TRBJ1-4; size: few; V: TRBV30
CDR3: CASSPGGSGRQETQYF; DNA: TGTGCCAGCAGTCCAGGGGGCAGTGGTCGCCAAGAGACCCAGTACTTC; D: TRBD1; J: TRBJ2-5; size: few; V: TRBV7-8
CDR3: CSVAGQGGLGTEAFF; DNA: TGCAGCGTTGCAGGGCAGGGAGGGTTGGGGACTGAAGCTTTCTTT; D: -; J: TRBJ1-1; size: -; V: TRBV29-1
CDR3: CAMRRDRLDNEQFF; DNA: TGTGCCATGAGGAGGGACAGGTTGGACAATGAGCAGTTCTTC; D: TRBD1; J: TRBJ2-1; size: once; V: TRBV6-1
CDR3: CASSFLLNTGELFF; DNA: TGCGCCAGCAGCTTCTTACTTAACACCGGGGAGCTGTTTTTT; D: -; J: TRBJ2-2; size: -; V: TRBV5-1
CDR3: CAWSKSEEQPQHF; DNA: TGTGCCTGGAGTAAGTCCGAAGAGCAGCCCCAGCATTTT; D: -; J: TRBJ1-5; size: -; V: TRBV30
CDR3: CASTTANSGNTIYF; DNA: TGTGCCAGCACCACAGCGAACTCTGGAAACACCATATATTTT; D: -; J: TRBJ1-3; size: few; V: TRBV6-1
CDR3: CASSLLTEANVLTF; DNA: TGCGCCAGCAGCTTGTTGACTGAGGCCAACGTCCTGACTTTC; D: -; J: TRBJ2-6; size: -; V: TRBV5-1
CDR3: CASSLGTSGNNEQFF; DNA: TGTGCCAGCAGCTTGGGGACTAGCGGAAACAATGAGCAGTTCTTC; D: TRBD2; J: TRBJ2-1; size: -; V: TRBV5-4
CDR3: CASSLGQGTYEQYF; DNA: TGTGCCAGCAGCTTAGGTCAGGGCACCTACGAGCAGTACTTC; D: -; J: TRBJ2-7; size: -; V: TRBV7-2
CDR3: CASSRYSTDTQYF; DNA: TGTGCCAGTAGTAGGTACAGCACAGATACGCAGTATTTT; D: -; J: TRBJ2-3; size: few; V: TRBV19
CDR3: CSVGLLGLALTDTQYF; DNA: TGCAGCGTTGGTTTATTGGGCCTAGCCTTGACAGATACGCAGTATTTT; D: -; J: TRBJ2-3; size: few; V: TRBV29-1
CDR3: CASSQSAGTLRNEQFF; DNA: TGCGCCAGCAGTCAATCGGCCGGGACCCTTAGGAATGAGCAGTTCTTC; D: -; J: TRBJ2-1; size: few; V: TRBV23-1
CDR3: CATSRDKPAEAFF; DNA: TGTGCCACCAGCAGAGATAAGCCAGCTGAAGCTTTCTTT; D: -; J: TRBJ1-1; size: -; V: TRBV15
CDR3: CAWIQEGNEQFF; DNA: TGTGCCTGGATCCAGGAGGGCAATGAGCAGTTCTTC; D: -; J: TRBJ2-1; size: few; V: TRBV30
CDR3: CASSLGGYGNTIYF; DNA: TGTGCCAGCAGCTTAGGGGGATATGGAAACACCATATATTTT; D: -; J: TRBJ1-3; size: few; V: TRBV7-9
CDR3: CASSSGTSGTGWYF; DNA: TGTGCCAGCAGCTCCGGGACTAGCGGGACCGGATGGTACTTC; D: TRBD2; J: TRBJ2-5; size: -; V: TRBV7-6
CDR3: CASSPTVSGYNEQFF; DNA: TGTGCCAGCAGCCCAACAGTAAGCGGCTACAATGAGCAGTTCTTC; D: -; J: TRBJ2-1; size: many; V: TRBV11-2
CDR3: CASCPSGDHRETQYF; DNA: TGTGCCAGCTGTCCGTCGGGAGACCACCGAGAGACCCAGTACTTC; D: -; J: TRBJ2-5; size: -; V: TRBV9
CDR3: CSVVPSQNEQFF; DNA: TGCAGCGTTGTTCCATCTCAGAATGAGCAGTTCTTC; D: -; J: TRBJ2-1; size: few; V: TRBV29-1
CDR3: CASSPGQGAGAQHF; DNA: TGTGCCAGCAGTCCGGGACAGGGGGCGGGGGCCCAGCATTTT; D: TRBD1; J: TRBJ1-5; size: -; V: TRBV9
CDR3: CASRQGSNQPQHF; DNA: TGTGCCAGCAGACAGGGTTCTAATCAGCCCCAGCATTTT; D: -; J: TRBJ1-5; size: -; V: TRBV28
CDR3: CASSLGTSGRNADTQYF; DNA: TGTGCCAGCAGCCTCGGGACTAGCGGGAGAAACGCAGATACGCAGTATTTT; D: TRBD2; J: TRBJ2-3; size: few; V: TRBV11-2
CDR3: CAWSPSLAYNEQFF; DNA: TGTGCCTGGAGTCCTTCTTTGGCCTACAATGAGCAGTTCTTC; D: -; J: TRBJ2-1; size: -; V: TRBV30
CDR3: CSVKGTSGSSVHEQFF; DNA: TGCAGCGTTAAAGGGACTAGCGGGAGTTCGGTTCATGAGCAGTTCTTC; D: TRBD2; J: TRBJ2-1; size: -; V: TRBV29-1
CDR3: CASSSGSGTTETQYF; DNA: TGCGCCAGCAGCTCCGGGAGCGGGACGACGGAGACCCAGTACTTC; D: TRBD2; J: TRBJ2-5; size: -; V: TRBV5-1
CDR3: CSVALAGGPDTQYF; DNA: TGCAGCGTAGCCCTAGCGGGAGGGCCAGATACGCAGTATTTT; D: TRBD2; J: TRBJ2-3; size: -; V: TRBV29-1
CDR3: CAWSPSHGAGVSNEQFF; DNA: TGTGCCTGGAGTCCCTCCCACGGAGCGGGAGTTAGCAATGAGCAGTTCTTC; D: TRBD2; J: TRBJ2-1; size: -; V: TRBV30
CDR3: CASSVGQGGDTQYF; DNA: TGTGCCAGCAGCGTCGGACAGGGAGGAGATACGCAGTATTTT; D: TRBD1; J: TRBJ2-3; size: -; V: TRBV4-2
CDR3: CASSLFAGGPGEQYF; DNA: TGTGCCAGCAGTTTATTTGCGGGAGGGCCGGGAGAGCAGTACTTC; D: TRBD2; J: TRBJ2-7; size: few; V: TRBV27
CDR3: CASSLAPYEQYF; DNA: TGTGCCAGCAGTTTAGCCCCCTACGAGCAGTACTTC; D: -; J: TRBJ2-7; size: -; V: TRBV28
CDR3: CASSLAGQGLTEAFF; DNA: TGTGCCAGCAGCTTAGCCGGACAGGGTCTGACTGAAGCTTTCTTT; D: TRBD1; J: TRBJ1-1; size: -; V: TRBV7-2
CDR3: CAWREGFTSSEQYF; DNA: TGTGCCTGGAGGGAAGGGTTTACATCATCCGAGCAGTACTTC; D: -; J: TRBJ2-7; size: -; V: TRBV30
CDR3: CASSPQDGISYEQYF; DNA: TGTGCCAGCAGCCCACAGGACGGGATCTCCTACGAGCAGTACTTC; D: -; J: TRBJ2-7; size: few; V: TRBV7-9
CDR3: CSVWSSRGTSRNEQFF; DNA: TGCAGCGTTTGGTCTTCGCGAGGGACTAGCCGGAATGAGCAGTTCTTC; D: TRBD2; J: TRBJ2-1; size: -; V: TRBV29-1
CDR3: CASSYRGGAETQYF; DNA: TGCGCCAGCAGCTACCGGGGGGGGGCCGAGACCCAGTACTTC; D: TRBD2; J: TRBJ2-5; size: -; V: TRBV4-3
CDR3: CASSLVSGRNYGYTF; DNA: TGTGCCAGCAGCTTAGTTTCGGGGCGGAACTATGGCTACACCTTC; D: -; J: TRBJ1-2; size: once; V: TRBV11-3
CDR3: CASSPASGSRYNEQFF; DNA: TGTGCCAGCAGCCCCGCTAGCGGGAGTCGATACAATGAGCAGTTCTTC; D: TRBD2; J: TRBJ2-1; size: few; V: TRBV9
CDR3: CAWTGDRVKGILYGYTF; DNA: TGTGCCTGGACCGGGGACAGGGTTAAAGGGATTCTTTATGGCTACACCTTC; D: TRBD1; J: TRBJ1-2; size: few; V: TRBV30
CDR3: CARGVYGLRGTEAFF; DNA: TGTGCCAGAGGAGTTTATGGCCTGAGGGGGACTGAAGCTTTCTTT; D: -; J: TRBJ1-1; size: few; V: TRBV2
CDR3: CASSYRDYEQYF; DNA: TGTGCCAGCAGTTACCGGGACTACGAGCAGTACTTC; D: -; J: TRBJ2-7; size: -; V: TRBV6-6
CDR3: CASSPPTLRQETQYF; DNA: TGTGCCAGCTCACCACCGACTCTCAGGCAAGAGACCCAGTACTTC; D: -; J: TRBJ2-5; size: -; V: TRBV18
CDR3: CASTQSRSANVLTF; DNA: TGTGCCAGCACCCAGAGCCGATCCGCCAACGTCCTGACTTTC; D: -; J: TRBJ2-6; size: few; V: TRBV28
CDR3: CATSRGVSIQQFF; DNA: TGTGCCACCAGCAGGGGTGTTAGTATCCAGCAGTTCTTC; D: -; J: TRBJ2-1; size: -; V: TRBV15
CDR3: CASSLDRGRNQPQHF; DNA: TGTGCCAGCTCACTTGACAGGGGGCGCAATCAGCCCCAGCATTTT; D: TRBD1; J: TRBJ1-5; size: few; V: TRBV18
CDR3: CASTTDRVTGYTF; DNA: TGTGCCTCGACAACGGACAGGGTGACCGGCTACACCTTC; D: TRBD1; J: TRBJ1-2; size: -; V: TRBV30